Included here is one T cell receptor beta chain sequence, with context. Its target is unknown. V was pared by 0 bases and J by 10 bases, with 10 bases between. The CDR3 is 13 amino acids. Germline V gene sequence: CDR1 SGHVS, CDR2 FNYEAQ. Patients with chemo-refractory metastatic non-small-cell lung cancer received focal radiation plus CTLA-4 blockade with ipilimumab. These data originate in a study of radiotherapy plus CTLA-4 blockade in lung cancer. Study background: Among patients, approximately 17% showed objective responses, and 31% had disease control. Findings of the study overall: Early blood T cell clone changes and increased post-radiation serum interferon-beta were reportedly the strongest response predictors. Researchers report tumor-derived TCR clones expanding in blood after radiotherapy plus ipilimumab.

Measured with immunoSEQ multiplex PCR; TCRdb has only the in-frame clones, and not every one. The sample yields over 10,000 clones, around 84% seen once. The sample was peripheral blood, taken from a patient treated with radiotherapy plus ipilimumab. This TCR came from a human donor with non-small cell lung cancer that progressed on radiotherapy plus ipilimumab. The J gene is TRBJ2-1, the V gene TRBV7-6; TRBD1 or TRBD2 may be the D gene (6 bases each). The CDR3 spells CASSLAGGGEQFF. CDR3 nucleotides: TGTGCCAGCAGCTTAGCGGGGGGCGGCGAGCAGTTCTTC.